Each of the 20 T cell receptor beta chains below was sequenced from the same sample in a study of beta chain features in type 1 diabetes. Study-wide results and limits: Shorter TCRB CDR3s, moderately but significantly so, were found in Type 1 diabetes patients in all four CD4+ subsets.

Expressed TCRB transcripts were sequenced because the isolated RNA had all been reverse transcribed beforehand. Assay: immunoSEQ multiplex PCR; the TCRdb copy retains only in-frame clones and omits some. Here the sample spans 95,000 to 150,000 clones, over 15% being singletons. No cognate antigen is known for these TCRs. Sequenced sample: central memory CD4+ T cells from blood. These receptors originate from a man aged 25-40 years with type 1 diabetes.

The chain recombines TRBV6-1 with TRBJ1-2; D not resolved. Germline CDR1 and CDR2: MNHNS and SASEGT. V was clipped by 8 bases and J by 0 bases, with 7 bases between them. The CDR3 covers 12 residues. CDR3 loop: CASALANYGYTF. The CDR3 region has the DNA TGTGCCAGCGCCCTAGCTAACTATGGCTACACCTTC.

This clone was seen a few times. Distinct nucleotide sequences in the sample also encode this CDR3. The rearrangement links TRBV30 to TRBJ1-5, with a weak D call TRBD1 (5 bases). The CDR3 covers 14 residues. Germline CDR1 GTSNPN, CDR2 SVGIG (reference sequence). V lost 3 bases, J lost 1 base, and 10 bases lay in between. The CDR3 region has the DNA TGTGCCTGGAGCGGGGGTCTAAGCAATCAGCCCCAGCATTTT. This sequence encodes CAWSGGLSNQPQHF.

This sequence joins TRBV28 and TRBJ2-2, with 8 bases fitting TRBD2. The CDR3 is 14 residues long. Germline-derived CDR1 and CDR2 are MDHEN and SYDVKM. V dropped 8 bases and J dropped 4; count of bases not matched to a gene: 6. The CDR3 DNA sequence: TGTGCCAGCCAAAGGACTAGCTCCACCGGGGAGCTGTTTTTT. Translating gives CASQRTSSTGELFF.

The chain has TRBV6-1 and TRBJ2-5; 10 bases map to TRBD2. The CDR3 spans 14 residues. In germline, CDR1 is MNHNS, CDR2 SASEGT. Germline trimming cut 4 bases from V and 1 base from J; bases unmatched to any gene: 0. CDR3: CASSGTSGQETQYF. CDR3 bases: TGTGCCAGCAGTGGGACTAGCGGCCAAGAGACCCAGTACTTC.

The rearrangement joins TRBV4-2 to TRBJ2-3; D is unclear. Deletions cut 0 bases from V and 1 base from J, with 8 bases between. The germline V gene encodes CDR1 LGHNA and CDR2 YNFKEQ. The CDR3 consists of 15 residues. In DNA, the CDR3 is TGTGCCAGCAGCCAAGAAGCCCAGGGCACAGATACGCAGTATTTT. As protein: CASSQEAQGTDTQYF.

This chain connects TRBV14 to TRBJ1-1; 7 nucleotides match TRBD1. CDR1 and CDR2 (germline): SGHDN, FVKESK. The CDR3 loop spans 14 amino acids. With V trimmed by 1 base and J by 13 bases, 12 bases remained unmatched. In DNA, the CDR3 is TGTGCCAGCAGCCAAGGTCGCTTCGGGACAGAGGTTTTCTTT. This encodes CASSQGRFGTEVFF.

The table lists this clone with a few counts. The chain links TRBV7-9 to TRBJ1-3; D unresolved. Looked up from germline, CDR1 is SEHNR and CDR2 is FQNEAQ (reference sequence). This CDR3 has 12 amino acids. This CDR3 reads CASGNSGNTIYF. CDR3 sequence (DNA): TGTGCGAGCGGGAACTCTGGAAACACCATATATTTT.

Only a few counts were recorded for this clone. The CDR3 is CARTGFNSPLHF. The DNA for the CDR3 is TGTGCCAGGACAGGGTTTAATTCACCCCTCCACTTT. V gene TRBV5-6 combines with J gene TRBJ1-6; 7 bases are a match to TRBD1. CDR1 is SGHDT, CDR2 YYEEEE, per germline. Unmatched junction bases numbered 2, after V lost 8 bases and J lost 6 bases. The CDR3 has 12 residues.

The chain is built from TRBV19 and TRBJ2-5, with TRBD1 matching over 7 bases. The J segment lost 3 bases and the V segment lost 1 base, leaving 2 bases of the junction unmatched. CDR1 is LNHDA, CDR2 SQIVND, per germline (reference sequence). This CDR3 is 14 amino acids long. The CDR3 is CASSIGQGEETQYF. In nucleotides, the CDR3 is TGTGCCAGTAGTATAGGACAGGGTGAAGAGACCCAGTACTTC. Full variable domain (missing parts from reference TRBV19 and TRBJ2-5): DGGITQSPKYLFRKEGQNVTLSCEQNLNHDAMYWYRQDPGQGLRLIYYSQIVNDFQKGDIAEGYSVSREKKESFPLTVTSAQKNPTAFYLCASSIGQGEETQYFGPGTRLLVL.

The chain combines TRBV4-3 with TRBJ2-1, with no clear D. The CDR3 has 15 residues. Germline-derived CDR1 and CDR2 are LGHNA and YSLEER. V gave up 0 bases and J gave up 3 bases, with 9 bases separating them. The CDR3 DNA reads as TGCGCCAGCAGCCAAGAAAGAGGAGACTACAATGAGCAGTTCTTC. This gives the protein CASSQERGDYNEQFF.

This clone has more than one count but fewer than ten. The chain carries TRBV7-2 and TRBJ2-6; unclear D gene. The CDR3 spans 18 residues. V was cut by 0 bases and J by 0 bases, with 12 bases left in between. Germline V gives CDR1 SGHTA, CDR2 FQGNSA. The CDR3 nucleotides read TGTGCCAGCAGCTTAGCGCCGCAGGCCCTCTCTGGGGCCAACGTCCTGACTTTC. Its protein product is CASSLAPQALSGANVLTF. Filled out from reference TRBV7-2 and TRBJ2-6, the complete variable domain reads GAGVSQSPSNKVTEKGKDVELRCDPISGHTALYWYRQSLGQGLEFLIYFQGNSAPDKSGLPSDRFSAERTGGSVSTLTIQRTQQEDSAVYLCASSLAPQALSGANVLTFGAGSRLTVL.

CDR3 DNA: TGCGCCAGCAGCTCCAGGACAGGGGAGGCCGGGGAGCTGTTTTTT. It encodes CASSSRTGEAGELFF. The rearrangement joins TRBV5-1 to TRBJ2-2; 9 nucleotides match TRBD1. After removal of 3 bases from V and 6 bases from J, the junction contained 6 bases not matched to a gene. There are 15 residues in the CDR3. Germline-derived CDR1 and CDR2 are SGHRS and YFSETQ.

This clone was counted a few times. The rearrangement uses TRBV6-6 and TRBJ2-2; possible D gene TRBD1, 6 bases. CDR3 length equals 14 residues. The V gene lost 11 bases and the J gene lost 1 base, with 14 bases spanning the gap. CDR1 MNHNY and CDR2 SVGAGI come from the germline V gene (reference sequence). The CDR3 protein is CAGTLDRNTGELFF. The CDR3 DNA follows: TGTGCCGGAACCCTGGACAGGAACACCGGGGAGCTGTTTTTT.

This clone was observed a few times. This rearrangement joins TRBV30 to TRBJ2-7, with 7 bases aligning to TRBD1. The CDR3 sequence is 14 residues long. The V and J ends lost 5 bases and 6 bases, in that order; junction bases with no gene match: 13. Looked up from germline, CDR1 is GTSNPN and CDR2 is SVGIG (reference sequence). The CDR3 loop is CAWGAGTADSEQYF. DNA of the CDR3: TGTGCCTGGGGAGCCGGGACAGCTGACTCCGAGCAGTACTTC.

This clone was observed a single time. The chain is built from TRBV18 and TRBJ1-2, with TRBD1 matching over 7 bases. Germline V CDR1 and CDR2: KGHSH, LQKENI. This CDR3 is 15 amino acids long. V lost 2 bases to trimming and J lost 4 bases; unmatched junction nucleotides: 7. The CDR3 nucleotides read TGTGCCAGCTCACCAGACAGGGTACTCCCCTATGGCTACACCTTC. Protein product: CASSPDRVLPYGYTF.

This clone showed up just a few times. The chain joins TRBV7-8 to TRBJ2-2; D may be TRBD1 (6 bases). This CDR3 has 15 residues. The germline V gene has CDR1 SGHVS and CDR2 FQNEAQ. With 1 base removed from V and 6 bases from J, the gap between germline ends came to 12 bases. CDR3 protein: CASSLGTTGSGELFF. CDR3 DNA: TGTGCCAGCAGCTTAGGGACAACAGGGTCCGGGGAGCTGTTTTTT.

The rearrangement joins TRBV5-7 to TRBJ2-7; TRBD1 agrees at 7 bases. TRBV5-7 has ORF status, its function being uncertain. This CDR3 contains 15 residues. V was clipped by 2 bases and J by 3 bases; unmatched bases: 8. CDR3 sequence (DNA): TGTGCCAGCAGCTTTAAAACAGGGGAGAGCTACGAGCAGTACTTC. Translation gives CASSFKTGESYEQYF.

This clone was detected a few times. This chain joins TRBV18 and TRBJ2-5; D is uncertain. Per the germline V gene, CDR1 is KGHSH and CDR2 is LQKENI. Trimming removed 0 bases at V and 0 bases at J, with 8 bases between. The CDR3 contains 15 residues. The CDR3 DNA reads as TGTGCCAGCTCACCACCAGGCGGCTACCAAGAGACCCAGTACTTC. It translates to CASSPPGGYQETQYF. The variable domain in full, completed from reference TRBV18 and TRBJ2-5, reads NAGVMQNPRHLVRRRGQEARLRCSPMKGHSHVYWYRQLPEEGLKFMVYLQKENIIDESGMPKERFSAEFPKEGPSILRIQQVVRGDSAAYFCASSPPGGYQETQYFGPGTRLLVL.

The CDR3: CSVERTSGDTQYF. The CDR3 DNA sequence: TGCAGCGTTGAAAGGACTTCGGGGGATACGCAGTATTTT. The rearrangement links TRBV29-1 to TRBJ2-3; D possibly corresponds to TRBD2 (5 bases). Per the germline V gene, CDR1 is SQVTM and CDR2 is ANQGSEA. V shed 2 bases and J shed 6 bases, with 12 bases lying between them. The CDR3 has 13 residues.

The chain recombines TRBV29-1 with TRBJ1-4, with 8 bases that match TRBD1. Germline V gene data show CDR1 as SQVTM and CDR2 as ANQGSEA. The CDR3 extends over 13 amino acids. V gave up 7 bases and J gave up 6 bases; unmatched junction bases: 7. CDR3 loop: CSARQGSHEKLFF. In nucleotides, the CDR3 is TGCAGCGCGAGACAGGGGAGTCATGAAAAACTGTTTTTT.